This entry features one TCR beta chain sequence. Original processing notes: Amplification of reference gene primers was used by the study to estimate nucleated cell counts. Libraries were prepared by immunoSEQ multiplex PCR; TCRdb keeps only in-frame clonotypes and omits some of them. The DNA gave D and trimming, while V, J and clone size come from that table. In the table there are tens of thousands of clones, roughly 79% of which are singletons. Germline lookup yields CDR1 SGHTA and CDR2 FQGNSA. This CDR3 has 12 amino acids. The ends were cut back, 6 bases at V and 10 bases at J, with 14 bases in the middle. The data stem from a study of blood T cell repertoires in COVID-19. Study at large: PBMCs, B-cell-depleted T cells, or T cells provided the cDNA or gDNA that made up the material.

The sample was peripheral blood. The source is a man older than 75 with COVID-19, enrolled during active disease. The rearrangement joins TRBV7-2 to TRBJ2-3; the D gene is possibly TRBD2 (5 bases). DNA for the CDR3: TGTGCCAGCAGTCTAGGGCAGAGGGCGCAGTATTTT. This translates into CASSLGQRAQYF.